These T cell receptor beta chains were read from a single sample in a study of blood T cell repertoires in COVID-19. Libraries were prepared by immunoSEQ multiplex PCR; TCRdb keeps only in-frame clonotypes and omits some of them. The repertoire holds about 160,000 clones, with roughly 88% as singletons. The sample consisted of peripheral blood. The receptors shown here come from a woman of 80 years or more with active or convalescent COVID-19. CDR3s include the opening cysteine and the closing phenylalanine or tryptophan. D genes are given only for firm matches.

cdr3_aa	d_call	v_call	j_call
CASSQQRYQETQYF	NA	TRBV7-9	TRBJ2-5
CASSPRQGAFF	TRBD1	TRBV6-2/TRBV6-3	TRBJ1-1
CAWTYHPANYGYTF	NA	TRBV30	TRBJ1-2
CASSLEGRGYGYTF	NA	TRBV6-2/TRBV6-3	TRBJ1-2
CASSYSVSGLRTEAFF	NA	TRBV6-5	TRBJ1-1
CASSQAGYTDTQYF	NA	TRBV5-1	TRBJ2-3
CSVGGEREGQYYGYTF	NA	TRBV29-1	TRBJ1-2
CASSLATGNSYEQYF	NA	TRBV7-2	TRBJ2-7
CASSLAGPTGRHTQYF	NA	TRBV7-2	TRBJ2-3
CASSQLAGLNTEAFF	NA	TRBV14	TRBJ1-1
CASSIKLVGQGLDSNQPQHF	NA	TRBV21-1	TRBJ1-5
CASSLAGFTDTQYF	NA	TRBV5-1	TRBJ2-3
CASSRDRAPGYGYTF	TRBD1	TRBV2	TRBJ1-2
CAWSFGQAYNSPLHF	TRBD1	TRBV30	TRBJ1-6
CASSSAGVGNTGELFF	TRBD2	TRBV7-2	TRBJ2-2
CASSLYGQGANGYTF	TRBD1	TRBV18	TRBJ1-2
CASSALGRNQPQHF	NA	TRBV19	TRBJ1-5
CASSQEASGGAELEQYF	TRBD2	TRBV4-2	TRBJ2-7
CASSASPPGLAGYNEQFF	TRBD2	TRBV6-2/TRBV6-3	TRBJ2-1
CSVERAGVNYGYTF	NA	TRBV29-1	TRBJ1-2
CASRQGASQPQHF	TRBD1	TRBV12-3/TRBV12-4	TRBJ1-5
CASSSGRTEAFF	NA	TRBV6-2/TRBV6-3	TRBJ1-1
CASSPGLGGENAGGYTF	NA	TRBV9	TRBJ1-2
CASSPNSLIITEAFF	NA	TRBV6-5	TRBJ1-1
CASTKSEGAGGQETQYF	TRBD2	TRBV5-4	TRBJ2-5
CASSSRETSEQYF	NA	TRBV5-4	TRBJ2-7
CASSSGTVVYEQYF	TRBD1	TRBV7-9	TRBJ2-7
CASSAGTYNSPLHF	NA	TRBV9	TRBJ1-6
CASSVEGQGAEAFF	TRBD1	TRBV9	TRBJ1-1
CASSLGGGTLVLEGQPQHF	NA	TRBV5-5	TRBJ1-5